The entry below describes one TCR beta chain. The data originate from a study of blood T cells in healthy people across ages. Researchers collected around 11 milliliters of peripheral blood from every single donor. Each sample yielded at least 5.5 micrograms of PBMC total RNA. Primers used in a second PCR of about 7 to 12 cycles were a sample-barcoded 5' primer and a J-beta primer mix. TCRdb independently ran MiXCR on the 5' RACE reads; one entry per CDR3 protein. The table lists over 550,000 distinct CDR3 sequences, approximately 30% of them singletons. The sequenced sample was blood. The clonotype comes from a woman of 80 years or more in good health.

CDR3 sequence (DNA): TGCGCCAGCAGCTTGGAGCCGGCGGGAGGATCCTACGAGCAGTACTTC. Its protein is CASSLEPAGGSYEQYF. This chain links TRBV5-1 with TRBJ2-7, with 8 bases fitting TRBD2. CDR1 and CDR2 from the germline V gene are SGHRS and YFSETQ. This CDR3 is 16 amino acids long. V gave up 0 bases and J gave up 1 base; unmatched junction bases: 6.